This T cell receptor (beta chain) is from a study of T cell responses to AZD1222 COVID-19 vaccine. Study-level findings and limits: The donor cohort was predominantly white British with a female majority, and clonal diversity may have been underestimated.

Germline assignment: CDR1 SNHLY and CDR2 FYNNEI. This CDR3 is 14 amino acids long. V was clipped by 1 base and J by 3 bases, with 6 bases between them. Comment on this clone: Its specificity is unknown.

Measured with immunoSEQ multiplex PCR; TCRdb has only the in-frame clones, and not every one. The sample has about 130,000 clones, 90% seen once. The J gene is TRBJ1-4, the V gene TRBV2, with D tentatively TRBD1 (5 bases). This clonotype was sampled from an adult in good health. The specimen was peripheral blood, collected on day 0 of AZD1222 vaccination. The CDR3 DNA reads TGTGCCAGCAGTGAAGGGGGGGCTAATGAAAAACTGTTTTTT. This gives the protein CASSEGGANEKLFF. Drawing the rest from reference TRBV2 and TRBJ1-4, the complete variable domain is EPEVTQTPSHQVTQMGQEVILRCVPISNHLYFYWYRQILGQKVEFLVSFYNNEISEKSEIFDDQFSVERPDGSNFTLKIRSTKLEDSAMYFCASSEGGANEKLFFGSGTQLSVL.